This T cell receptor (beta chain) originates from a study of Ad26.COV2.S vaccination and SARS-CoV-2 variants. V lost 1 base, J lost 1 base, and 9 bases lay in between. The CDR3 spans 14 residues. Germline CDR1 reads SGHRS; CDR2 reads YFSETQ. The repertoire was sequenced with immunoSEQ multiplex PCR; TCRdb's copy has only in-frame clones and lacks some. The sample yields around 370,000 clones, 92% seen once. Sample: peripheral blood, taken after recovery from COVID-19. The TCR originated in a human donor who had recovered from COVID-19. This chain joins TRBV5-1 and TRBJ2-7, with D possibly being TRBD2 (5 bases). The CDR3 DNA sequence: TGCGCCAGCAGCTTGACCGGGGAATCCTACGAGCAGTACTTC. Protein product: CASSLTGESYEQYF.